A selection of T cell receptor beta chains follows, all from one sample in a study of read filtering for tumor transcriptome and immune sequencing. TCRdb re-called the reads with MiXCR, one entry per CDR3 protein. This table holds some 62,000 distinct CDR3 sequences, roughly 13% found once. The specimen sequenced was a population of CD138-negative cells sorted from bone marrow. The receptors come from a donor at least 40 years old with multiple myeloma. Both conserved end residues are part of each CDR3. Each record gives: clone size, V gene, J gene, CDR3 protein. A row's size may be missing; if present it is once, few, many or a size class.

many,TRBV24-1,TRBJ2-1,CATSAVDFLSYNEQFF
many,TRBV29-1,TRBJ2-1,CSVTDSYNEQFF
many,TRBV5-1,TRBJ2-3,CASSLAGVAQDTQYF
many,TRBV20-1,TRBJ2-3,CSARLAGEGSDTQYF
once,TRBV7-3,TRBJ2-7,CASSPGPGAGSYEQYF
many,TRBV4-3,TRBJ1-2,CASSQVSAGSNYGYTF
many,TRBV29-1,TRBJ2-1,CSVEETDEQFF
many,TRBV5-1,TRBJ2-1,CASSEGQGSYNEQFF
.,TRBV6-1,TRBJ1-1,CASSDRENTEASF
.,TRBV12-3/TRBV12-4,TRBJ2-5,CVSRPTGGAGTQYF
many,TRBV4-3,TRBJ2-3,CASSQDRDYSTDTQYF
many,TRBV29-1,TRBJ2-7,CSVENRGEQYF